The 17 T cell receptor beta chains below come from one sample, sequenced in a study of blood T cell repertoires in COVID-19. Assay: immunoSEQ multiplex PCR; the TCRdb copy retains only in-frame clones and omits some. The table lists around 300,000 clones, around 90% of them singletons. Specimen: PBMCs or T cells enriched from blood (not recorded which). Receptors were obtained from a woman aged 30 to 39 who had recovered from COVID-19.

This clone turned up a few times. The chain is built from TRBV5-8 and TRBJ1-5; D might be TRBD1 (5 bases). Germline V gene sequence: CDR1 SGHTS, CDR2 YDEGEE. The CDR3 covers 15 residues. Between the trimmed V and J ends, which lost 4 bases and 5 bases, there was a span of 16 bases. The CDR3 nucleotides read TGTGCCAGCAGCCAACGGGGAGGGGTCGATCAGCCCCAGCATTTT. Translated: CASSQRGGVDQPQHF.

The chain employs TRBV18 and TRBJ2-7, with 8 bases lining up with TRBD2. This CDR3 has 14 residues. Losses at the gene ends were 4 bases for V and 3 bases for J; bases not matched to a gene: 5. Germline V gene data show CDR1 as KGHSH and CDR2 as LQKENI. The CDR3: CASSRREGLYEQYF. The CDR3 nucleotides read TGTGCCAGCTCACGACGGGAGGGCCTCTACGAGCAGTACTTC.

The chain recombines TRBV9 with TRBJ2-1; a possible D gene is TRBD1 (6 bases). Germline values: CDR1 SGDLS, CDR2 YYNGEE. V was trimmed by 7 bases and J by 0 bases, leaving 17 bases between them. CDR3 length equals 16 residues. The CDR3 region has the DNA TGTGCCAGCTCGCAATTTACAGGGAGCTCCTACAATGAGCAGTTCTTC. It encodes CASSQFTGSSYNEQFF. The full variable domain, completed using reference TRBV9 and TRBJ2-1, is DSGVTQTPKHLITATGQRVTLRCSPRSGDLSVYWYQQSLDQGLQFLIQYYNGEERAKGNILERFSAQQFPDLHSELNLSSLELGDSALYFCASSQFTGSSYNEQFFGPGTRLTVL.

The genes are TRBV2 and TRBJ2-7; 7 nucleotides match TRBD1. This CDR3 comprises 13 residues. The V segment lost 6 bases and the J segment 2 bases; nucleotides outside the gene matches: 4. Germline V lookup: CDR1 SNHLY, CDR2 FYNNEI. DNA for the CDR3: TGTGCCAGCAGGGTGACAGGGACCTACGAGCAGTACTTC. Its protein product is CASRVTGTYEQYF.

The V call is TRBV5-4, the J call TRBJ2-3; 7 bases align to TRBD2. CDR1 is SGHNT, CDR2 YYREEE, per germline (reference sequence). Unmatched junction bases numbered 11, after V lost 4 bases and J lost 0 bases. This CDR3 region has 17 residues. In nucleotides, the CDR3 is TGTGCCAGCAGCGGAACTATAAGCGGGACTAGCACAGATACGCAGTATTTT. Amino acid sequence: CASSGTISGTSTDTQYF.

The chain employs TRBV28 and TRBJ1-1; D may be TRBD1 (6 bases). V dropped 11 bases and J dropped 8 bases, with 12 bases sitting between them. This CDR3 spans 10 amino acids. Germline CDR1 and CDR2: MDHEN and SYDVKM. CDR3 DNA sequence: TGTGCCGCCGGGCAGGGGGAAGCTTTCTTT. Translation gives CAAGQGEAFF. The full variable domain, rest sourced from reference TRBV28 and TRBJ1-1, is DVKVTQSSRYLVKRTGEKVFLECVQDMDHENMFWYRQDPGLGLRLIYFSYDVKMKEKGDIPEGYSVSREKKERFSLILESASTNQTSMYLCAAGQGEAFFGQGTRLTVV.

The chain links TRBV28 to TRBJ1-1; tentatively, D is TRBD1 (5 bases). This CDR3 spans 14 amino acids. Per the germline V gene, CDR1 is MDHEN and CDR2 is SYDVKM. V dropped 8 bases and J dropped 1 base, with 14 bases sitting between them. The CDR3 DNA is TGTGCCAGCTTTCAGGGAAACCCGAACACTGAAGCTTTCTTT. It translates to CASFQGNPNTEAFF. The entire variable domain, with the rest obtained from reference TRBV28 and TRBJ1-1, is as follows: DVKVTQSSRYLVKRTGEKVFLECVQDMDHENMFWYRQDPGLGLRLIYFSYDVKMKEKGDIPEGYSVSREKKERFSLILESASTNQTSMYLCASFQGNPNTEAFFGQGTRLTVV.

The chain uses TRBV30 and TRBJ1-2, with a possible D match to TRBD1 (5 bases). The germline gives CDR1 GTSNPN, CDR2 SVGIG (reference sequence). V lost 0 bases and J 4 bases, leaving 24 bases between the germline ends. This CDR3 region has 18 residues. CDR3 loop: CAWSVLRSDRPLLYGYTF. DNA of the CDR3: TGTGCCTGGAGTGTTCTCCGCTCTGACAGACCCCTCCTCTATGGCTACACCTTC.

This clone occurred once. V gene TRBV2 combines with J gene TRBJ1-1, with 7 nucleotides matching TRBD1. The V and J ends lost 5 bases and 0 bases, in that order; junction bases with no gene match: 3. Germline V gene data show CDR1 as SNHLY and CDR2 as FYNNEI. The CDR3 is made up of 14 amino acids. CDR3 nucleotide sequence: TGTGCCAGCAGTCCACAGGGGATGAACACTGAAGCTTTCTTT. It codes for CASSPQGMNTEAFF.

J is TRBJ2-3 and V is TRBV18; TRBD1 aligns across 9 bases. CDR1 is KGHSH, CDR2 LQKENI, per germline. V gave up 3 bases and J gave up 2 bases; unmatched junction bases: 3. CDR3 size: 15 residues. The CDR3 spells CASSPQQGATDTQYF. The DNA of the CDR3 is TGTGCCAGCTCACCTCAACAGGGGGCCACAGATACGCAGTATTTT.

This clone was seen a single time. The rearrangement joins TRBV19 to TRBJ1-5, with TRBD1 matching over 8 bases. The CDR3 has 16 amino acids. Losses at the gene ends were 5 bases for V and 2 bases for J; bases not matched to a gene: 8. In germline, CDR1 is LNHDA, CDR2 SQIVND (reference sequence). The CDR3 DNA is TGTGCCAGTAGTTTGCGACAGGGGAATGGCAATCAGCCCCAGCATTTT. Its protein product is CASSLRQGNGNQPQHF.

The V and J genes are TRBV6-5 and TRBJ2-7, with a weak D call TRBD2 (6 bases). Per the germline V gene, CDR1 is MNHEY and CDR2 is SVGAGI. The CDR3 length is 12 residues. The ends were cut back, 8 bases at V and 8 bases at J, with 16 bases in the middle. As DNA, the CDR3 is TGTGCCAGCCGGAAACTAGCCTCTAAGCAGTACTTC. Its translation is CASRKLASKQYF.

V is TRBV5-1 and J is TRBJ1-5, with D unresolved. Germline V gives CDR1 SGHRS, CDR2 YFSETQ. V was pared by 0 bases and J by 8 bases, with 12 bases between. This CDR3 has 14 amino acids. CDR3 loop: CASSLGGSEKPQHF. CDR3 sequence (DNA): TGCGCCAGCAGCTTGGGAGGTAGCGAAAAGCCCCAGCATTTT.

The CDR3 DNA sequence: TGTGCCAGCAGCATGGGAAACGGAGGAGGCTACACCTTC. It yields the protein CASSMGNGGGYTF. The rearrangement uses TRBV5-6 and TRBJ1-2, with D unclear. The CDR3 is 13 residues long. Germline CDR1 is SGHDT and CDR2 is YYEEEE. The V end lost 4 bases, the J end lost 8 bases, and 15 bases lay between the germline ends. Filled out from reference TRBV5-6 and TRBJ1-2, the complete variable domain reads DAGVTQSPTHLIKTRGQQVTLRCSPKSGHDTVSWYQQALGQGPQFIFQYYEEEERQRGNFPDRFSGHQFPNYSSELNVNALLLGDSALYLCASSMGNGGGYTFGSGTRLTVV.

The chain links TRBV5-1 to TRBJ2-7; 10 bases line up with TRBD1. There are 13 residues in the CDR3. Germline assignment: CDR1 SGHRS and CDR2 YFSETQ. V was pared by 3 bases and J by 7 bases, with 4 bases of the junction left unmatched. The CDR3 loop is CASSYGTGEEQYF. Here the CDR3 DNA reads TGCGCCAGCAGCTACGGGACAGGGGAAGAGCAGTACTTC.

The CDR3 protein is CAWTRTGNTEAFF. CDR3 in DNA: TGTGCCTGGACCAGGACAGGGAACACTGAAGCTTTCTTT. The V and J genes are TRBV30 and TRBJ1-1; TRBD1 agrees at 7 bases. Germline CDR1 GTSNPN, CDR2 SVGIG (reference sequence). The CDR3 loop spans 13 amino acids. V trimming: 4 bases; J trimming: 1 base; junction bases outside the gene matches: 3.

For the CDR3, the DNA is TGTGCCAGCAGTTCGTTAGCGGGAGGGGGGAATGAGCAGTTCTTC. As protein: CASSSLAGGGNEQFF. The chain has TRBV27 and TRBJ2-1, with TRBD2 matching over 11 bases. CDR3 length: 15 amino acids. CDR1 and CDR2 (germline): MNHEY, SMNVEV (reference sequence). V lost 4 bases and J lost 7; bases outside the gene matches: 6.